A single sample is the source of the 8 T cell receptor beta chains below, sequenced in a study of identifying expanded T cells in peripheral blood. Clones were read by immunoSEQ multiplex PCR, and TCRdb kept only the in-frame ones, dropping some. The sample includes around 120,000 clones, roughly 90% of them seen just once. The sample taken for sequencing was blood. All receptors come from a person aged 18 to 70 in good health.

This chain uses TRBV11-3 with TRBJ2-7; 10 bases are a match to TRBD1. The CDR3 has 14 residues. With V trimmed by 3 bases and J by 4 bases, 3 bases remained unmatched. Germline CDR1 is SGHNT and CDR2 is YENEEA. CDR3 coding DNA: TGTGCCAGCAGCTTTTCGGGACAGGGGTACGAGCAGTACTTC. The encoded protein is CASSFSGQGYEQYF.

This clone has just one count. The V gene is TRBV6-5, the J gene TRBJ2-7; 9 positions match TRBD1. V was clipped by 2 bases and J by 6 bases; unmatched bases: 5. CDR3 length: 14 residues. CDR1 and CDR2 from the germline V gene are MNHEY and SVGAGI. CDR3 amino acids: CASSYGTGSGEQYF. The CDR3, as DNA: TGTGCCAGCAGTTACGGGACAGGGTCGGGCGAGCAGTACTTC.

This rearrangement joins TRBV6-5 to TRBJ2-3; the match to TRBD2 covers 7 bases. The CDR3 extends over 12 amino acids. With 4 bases clipped from V and 8 bases from J, the junction kept 3 bases outside the gene matches. Germline V gene data show CDR1 as MNHEY and CDR2 as SVGAGI. CDR3 amino acids: CASSSPGGTQYF. CDR3 bases: TGTGCCAGCAGTTCCCCGGGGGGTACGCAGTATTTT.

This clone is classed as medium-sized. J is TRBJ1-2 and V is TRBV5-4; the D gene is possibly TRBD1 (5 bases). Germline CDR1 reads SGHNT; CDR2 reads YYREEE (reference sequence). With 2 bases removed from V and 8 bases from J, the gap between germline ends came to 13 bases. The CDR3 extends over 13 amino acids. The DNA of the CDR3 is TGTGCCAGCAGCTTTGGACACCATGAAGGCTACACCTTC. It codes for CASSFGHHEGYTF.

Only a few counts were recorded for this clone. This CDR3 reads CASRQQGGDTEAFF. The CDR3 nucleotides read TGTGCCAGCAGACAACAGGGAGGGGACACTGAAGCTTTCTTT. The J gene is TRBJ1-1, the V gene TRBV7-2; TRBD1 is a possible D gene (6 bases). The V gene's germline CDR1 is SGHTA and CDR2 FQGNSA. The CDR3 extends over 14 amino acids. Trimming pared 6 bases from V and 3 bases from J, leaving 14 bases between.

The chain has TRBV11-3 and TRBJ2-7, with 11 bases fitting TRBD1. The V and J ends lost 3 bases and 4 bases, in that order; junction bases with no gene match: 5. The CDR3 consists of 15 residues. In germline, CDR1 is SGHNT, CDR2 YENEEA. DNA for the CDR3: TGTGCCAGCAGCTTGGGGACAGGGGGTGGATACGAGCAGTACTTC. This sequence encodes CASSLGTGGGYEQYF.

The genes are TRBV19 and TRBJ2-7, with 7 bases aligning to TRBD1. CDR1 and CDR2 (germline): LNHDA, SQIVND (reference sequence). V shed 6 bases and J 0 bases; nucleotides not matched to a gene: 5. This CDR3 is built from 14 residues. The CDR3 region has the DNA TGTGCCAGTAGCCCCGGACAGGACTCCTACGAGCAGTACTTC. Translating gives CASSPGQDSYEQYF. Together with reference TRBV19 and TRBJ2-7, the CDR3 gives the full variable domain: DGGITQSPKYLFRKEGQNVTLSCEQNLNHDAMYWYRQDPGQGLRLIYYSQIVNDFQKGDIAEGYSVSREKKESFPLTVTSAQKNPTAFYLCASSPGQDSYEQYFGPGTRLTVT.

The V call is TRBV4-1, the J call TRBJ2-7; 12 bases align to TRBD2. This CDR3 contains 16 residues. The V segment lost 4 bases and the J segment 3 bases; nucleotides outside the gene matches: 7. The germline V gene encodes CDR1 MGHRA and CDR2 YSYEKL. CDR3 protein: CASSPSLTSGGYEQYF. CDR3 in DNA: TGCGCCAGCAGCCCCTCCTTGACTAGCGGGGGCTACGAGCAGTACTTC.